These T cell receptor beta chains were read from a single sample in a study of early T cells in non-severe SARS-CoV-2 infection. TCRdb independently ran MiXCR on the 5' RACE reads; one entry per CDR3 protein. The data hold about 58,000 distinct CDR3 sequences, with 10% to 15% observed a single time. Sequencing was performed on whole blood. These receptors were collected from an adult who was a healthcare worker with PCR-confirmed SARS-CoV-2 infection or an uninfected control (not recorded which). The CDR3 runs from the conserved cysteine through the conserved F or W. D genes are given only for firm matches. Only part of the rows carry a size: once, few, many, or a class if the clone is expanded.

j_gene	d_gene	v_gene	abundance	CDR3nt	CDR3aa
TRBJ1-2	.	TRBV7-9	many	TGTGCCAGCAGTTCCGATGAGGGGCGGGACTATGGCTACACCTTC	CASSSDEGRDYGYTF
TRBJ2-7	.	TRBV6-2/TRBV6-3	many	TGTGCCAGCAGTTACCCCCTTCCCACCCCCGGGGAAAGGGCCGGCTACGAGCAGTACTTC	CASSYPLPTPGERAGYEQYF
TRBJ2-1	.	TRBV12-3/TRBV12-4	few	TGTGCCAGCAGTTTAGTGCGGAGCAACCGGGGCAATGAGCAGTTCTTC	CASSLVRSNRGNEQFF
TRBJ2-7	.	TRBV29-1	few	TGCAGCGTTGATTCTGACTACGAGCAGTACTTC	CSVDSDYEQYF
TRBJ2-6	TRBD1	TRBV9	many	TGTGCCAGCAGCGACTCTAAAGGGACAGGGGTGTCTGGGGCCAACGTCCTGACTTTC	CASSDSKGTGVSGANVLTF
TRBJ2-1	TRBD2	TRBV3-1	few	TGTGCCAGCAGCCAAGATGTAGGACTAGCGGGGGGGAGCTCCTACAATGAGCAGTTCTTC	CASSQDVGLAGGSSYNEQFF
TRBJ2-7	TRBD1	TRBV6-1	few	TGTGCCAGCAGTGTTGAGACAGGGCCCTACGAGCAGTACTTC	CASSVETGPYEQYF
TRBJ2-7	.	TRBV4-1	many	TGCGCCAGCAGCCAAGAACCGGGGGCCCACGAGCAGTACTTC	CASSQEPGAHEQYF
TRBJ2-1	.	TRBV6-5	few	TGTGCCAGCAGCCTCACAGGGCGGAGCCCCTGGAATGAGCAGTTCTTC	CASSLTGRSPWNEQFF
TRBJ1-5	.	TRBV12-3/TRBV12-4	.	TGTGCCAGCGGCCATAGCAATCAGCCCCAGCATTTT	CASGHSNQPQHF
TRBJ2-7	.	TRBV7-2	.	TGTGCCAGCAGCTTACGGGGAGGCTCCTACGAGCAGTACTTC	CASSLRGGSYEQYF
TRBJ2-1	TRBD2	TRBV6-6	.	TGTGCCAGCAGTTACGGCGGGACTAGCGGTCCCGGGGCGGGTGAGCAGTTCTTC	CASSYGGTSGPGAGEQFF
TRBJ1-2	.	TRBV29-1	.	TGCAGCGTTGAGGTCCCTGGGGTCTATGGCTACACCTTC	CSVEVPGVYGYTF
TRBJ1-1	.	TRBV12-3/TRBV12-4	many	TGTGCCAGCGCCCCGGGCACTGAAGCTTTCTTT	CASAPGTEAFF
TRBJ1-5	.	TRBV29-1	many	TGCAGCGTAGCAGGGGAGTTAGATCAGCCCCAGCATTTT	CSVAGELDQPQHF
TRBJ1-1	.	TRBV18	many	TGTGCCAGCTCAGGGACAAGGACCATGAACACTGAAGCTTTCTTT	CASSGTRTMNTEAFF
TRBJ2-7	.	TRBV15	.	TGTGCCACCAGCAGACTGGCTGTCGTCCTCTCCGAGCAGTACTTC	CATSRLAVVLSEQYF
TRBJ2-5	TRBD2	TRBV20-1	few	TGCAGTGCTAGAGATGCCTTAAGCGGGGGCATCCAAGAGACCCAGTACTTC	CSARDALSGGIQETQYF
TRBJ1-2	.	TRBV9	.	TGTGCCAGCAGCGAGACAACAAACTATGGCTACACCTTC	CASSETTNYGYTF
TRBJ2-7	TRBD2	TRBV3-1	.	TGTGCCAGCAGCCTCGGGGGGACTAGCGGGTACGAGCAGTACTTC	CASSLGGTSGYEQYF
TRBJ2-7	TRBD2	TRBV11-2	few	TGTGCCAGCAACCCAGGGGCGGGAGGAGAGGAGTACTTC	CASNPGAGGEEYF
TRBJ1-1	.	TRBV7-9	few	TGTGCCAGCAGCCCGGTTTTTCCGAACACTGAAGCTTTCTTT	CASSPVFPNTEAFF
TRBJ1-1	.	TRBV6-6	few	TGTGCCAGCAGTTACAAGTGGAACATGAACACTGAAGCTTTCTTT	CASSYKWNMNTEAFF
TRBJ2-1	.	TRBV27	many	TGTGCCAGCAGTTTACGGCTAGCAACCTACAATGAGCAGTTCTTC	CASSLRLATYNEQFF
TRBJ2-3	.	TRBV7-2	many	TGTGCCAGCAGCCCGACGAGCACAGATACGCAGTATTTT	CASSPTSTDTQYF
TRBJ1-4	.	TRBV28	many	TGTGCCAGCCGCGACGTCCGACCCATTGAAAAACTGTTTTTT	CASRDVRPIEKLFF
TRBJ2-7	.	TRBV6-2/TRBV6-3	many	TGTGCCAGCAGTTACTCGGAGGAGCAGTACTTC	CASSYSEEQYF
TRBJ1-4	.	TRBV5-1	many	TGCGCCAGCAGCCCCGGTCGAGGGACTAATGAAAAACTGTTTTTT	CASSPGRGTNEKLFF
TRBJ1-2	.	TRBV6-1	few	TGTGCCAGCAGTCCCCCCCAAGGGGGCTACACCTTC	CASSPPQGGYTF
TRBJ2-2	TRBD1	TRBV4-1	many	TGCGCCAGCTTTCCCATCTGGACAGGGTTCGGCGGGGAGCTGTTTTTT	CASFPIWTGFGGELFF
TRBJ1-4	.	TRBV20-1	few	TGCAGTGCTAGAGGGGTTGCGACACCGGAAAAACTGTTTTTT	CSARGVATPEKLFF
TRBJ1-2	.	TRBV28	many	TGTGCCAGCAGAATTGACAGAGGGCTAGGCTATGGCTACACCTTC	CASRIDRGLGYGYTF
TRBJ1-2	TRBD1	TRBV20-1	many	TGCAGTGCTACCGTCGGGACAGACCTCTATGGCTACACCTTC	CSATVGTDLYGYTF
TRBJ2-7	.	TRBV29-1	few	TGCAGCGCCCTCCGGGACTCCTACGAGCAGTACTTC	CSALRDSYEQYF
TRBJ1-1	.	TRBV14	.	TGTGCCAGCAGCCTGGCGAGGAACACTGAAGCTTTCTTT	CASSLARNTEAFF
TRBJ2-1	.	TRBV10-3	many	TGTGCCATCAGGGGCGGGAATTTCAATGAGCAGTTCTTC	CAIRGGNFNEQFF
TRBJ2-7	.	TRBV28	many	TGTGCCAGCAGCTTCCAGAACTACGAGCAGTACTTC	CASSFQNYEQYF
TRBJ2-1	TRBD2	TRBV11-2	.	TGTGCCAGCAGCCATTACCGGGGGGTCCCCGGCAATGAGCAGTTCTTC	CASSHYRGVPGNEQFF